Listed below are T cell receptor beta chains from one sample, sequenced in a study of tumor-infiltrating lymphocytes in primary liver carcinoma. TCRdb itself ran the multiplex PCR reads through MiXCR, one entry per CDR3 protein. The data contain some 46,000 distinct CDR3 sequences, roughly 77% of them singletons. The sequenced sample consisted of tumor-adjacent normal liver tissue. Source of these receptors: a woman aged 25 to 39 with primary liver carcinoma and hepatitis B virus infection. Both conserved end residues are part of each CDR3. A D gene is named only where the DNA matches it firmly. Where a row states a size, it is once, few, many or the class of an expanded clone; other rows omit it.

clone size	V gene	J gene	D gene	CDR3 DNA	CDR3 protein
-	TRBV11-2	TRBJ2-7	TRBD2	TGTGCCAGCATTCCTATAGCGGGAGTGATAGAGCAGTACTTC	CASIPIAGVIEQYF
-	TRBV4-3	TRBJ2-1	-	TGCGCCAGCAGCCATGATTGGTACAATAAGCAGTTCTTC	CASSHDWYNKQFF
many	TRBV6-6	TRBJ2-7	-	TGTGCCAGCAGTCCGGGGACTTTAGAGCCCTACGAGCAGTACTTC	CASSPGTLEPYEQYF
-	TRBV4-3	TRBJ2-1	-	TGCGCCAGCTGCCACACAGAGTTGGTCAATGAGCTATTCTTC	CASCHTELVNELFF
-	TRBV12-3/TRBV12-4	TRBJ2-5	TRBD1	TGTGCCAACAGCTCGACAGGGGGACGTGAGACCCACTACTTC	CANSSTGGRETHYF
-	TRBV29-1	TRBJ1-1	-	TGCAGCGTTTCGACAGTGCTCATCACTGAAGCCTTCTTT	CSVSTVLITEAFF
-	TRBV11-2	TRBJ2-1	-	TGTGCCAGCAGCTTTGGGCGTAGCTCCAATGAGCAGTTCTTC	CASSFGRSSNEQFF
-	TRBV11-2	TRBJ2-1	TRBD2	TGTGCCAGAAGCCTCGGGGGGACGTTGAATGAGCAGATCTTC	CARSLGGTLNEQIF
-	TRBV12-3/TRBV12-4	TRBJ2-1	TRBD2	TGTGCCAGCAGTTTAGCAGCGGGGTATAATGAGCAGTTCTTC	CASSLAAGYNEQFF
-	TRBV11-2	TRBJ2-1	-	TGTGTCAGCAGCACAGGGACTATCGGGATTAAAGAGCAGTTCTTC	CVSSTGTIGIKEQFF
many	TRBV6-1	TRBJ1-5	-	TGTGCCAGCAGCCTTGAACAGGCGGGCAATCAGCCCCAGCATTTT	CASSLEQAGNQPQHF
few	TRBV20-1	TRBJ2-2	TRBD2	TGCAGTGCTAAAACAGCGGGAGTAGATACCGGGGAGCTGTTTTTT	CSAKTAGVDTGELFF
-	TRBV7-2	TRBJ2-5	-	TGTGCCAGCAGCTTAGTAGTGGCTAGTGGGTACCAAGGGACCCAGTACTTC	CASSLVVASGYQGTQYF
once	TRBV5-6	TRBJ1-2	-	TGTGCCAGCAGCTTAAACTCGGTGAGCTATGGCTATACCTTC	CASSLNSVSYGYTF
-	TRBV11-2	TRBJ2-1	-	TGTGTCATCAGCTTAGGCTCCTACGATGAGCAGTTCTTC	CVISLGSYDEQFF
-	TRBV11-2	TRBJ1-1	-	TGTGCTAGCGGTCCCGGGACTGAAGCTTTCTTT	CASGPGTEAFF
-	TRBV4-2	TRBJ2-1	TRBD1	TGTGCCAAGAGCCAAGGGACAGGGCCCTACAATGAGCAGTTCTTC	CAKSQGTGPYNEQFF
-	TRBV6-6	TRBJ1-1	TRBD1	TGTGCCAGCAGCCCGGGACAGGGAGCTTTCTTT	CASSPGQGAFF
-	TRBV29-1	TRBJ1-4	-	TGCAGCGTGTGGACAGTGTGGTCGACTAATGAAAAACTGTTTTTT	CSVWTVWSTNEKLFF
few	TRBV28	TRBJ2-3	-	TGTGCCAGCAGTTTTGTGGATTACACAGATACGCAGTATTTT	CASSFVDYTDTQYF